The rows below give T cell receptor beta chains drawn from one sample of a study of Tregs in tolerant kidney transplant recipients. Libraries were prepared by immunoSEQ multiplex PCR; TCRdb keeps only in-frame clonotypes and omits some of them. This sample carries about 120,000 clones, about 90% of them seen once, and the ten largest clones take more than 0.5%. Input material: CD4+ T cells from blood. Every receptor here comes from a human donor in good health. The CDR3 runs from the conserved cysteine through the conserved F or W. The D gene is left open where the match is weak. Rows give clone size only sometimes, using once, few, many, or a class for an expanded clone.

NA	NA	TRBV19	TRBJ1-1	CASSRPRGNTEAFF	TGTGCCAGTAGCCGCCCGAGAGGCAACACTGAAGCTTTCTTT
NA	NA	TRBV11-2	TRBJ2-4	CASSLQGAKNIQYF	TGTGCCAGCAGCTTACAGGGGGCCAAAAACATTCAGTACTTC
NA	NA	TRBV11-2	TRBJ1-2	CASSLDRQGPRGYTF	TGTGCCAGCAGCTTAGATCGCCAGGGGCCTCGGGGCTACACCTTC
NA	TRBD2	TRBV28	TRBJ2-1	CASSAGGWVNEQFF	TGTGCCAGTTCAGCGGGAGGGTGGGTAAATGAGCAGTTCTTC
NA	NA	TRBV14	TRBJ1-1	CASSQGVGGNTEAFF	TGTGCCAGCAGCCAAGGGGTCGGGGGGAACACTGAAGCTTTCTTT
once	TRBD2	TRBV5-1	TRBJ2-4	CASSFIAGVGNIQYF	TGCGCCAGCAGCTTTATTGCGGGGGTCGGGAACATTCAGTACTTC
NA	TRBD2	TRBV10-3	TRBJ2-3	CAISEPTSGTSPDTQYF	TGTGCCATCAGTGAGCCAACTAGCGGGACGAGCCCAGATACGCAGTATTTT
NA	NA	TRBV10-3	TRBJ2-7	CAISVGRGSYEQYF	TGTGCCATCAGTGTGGGGCGGGGATCCTACGAGCAGTACTTC
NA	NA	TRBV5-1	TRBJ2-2	CASSLDGNTGELFF	TGCGCCAGCAGCCTGGACGGGAACACCGGGGAGCTGTTTTTT
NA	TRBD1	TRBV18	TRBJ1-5	CASSPTYRQGSNQPQHF	TGTGCCAGCTCACCCACGTACCGACAGGGAAGCAATCAGCCCCAGCATTTT
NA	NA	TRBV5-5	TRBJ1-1	CASSFTGRRLNTEAFF	TGTGCCAGCAGCTTCACAGGGAGACGATTGAACACTGAAGCTTTCTTT
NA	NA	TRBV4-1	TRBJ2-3	CASSQINLVKTDTQYF	TGCGCCAGCAGCCAAATCAATCTGGTCAAGACAGATACGCAGTATTTT
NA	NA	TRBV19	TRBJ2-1	CASRRDLAAYNEQFF	TGTGCCAGTAGAAGAGACCTAGCCGCCTACAATGAGCAGTTCTTC
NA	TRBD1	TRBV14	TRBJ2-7	CASSQVHLGWTGGGYEQYF	TGTGCCAGCAGCCAAGTCCATCTAGGTTGGACAGGGGGTGGGTACGAGCAGTACTTC
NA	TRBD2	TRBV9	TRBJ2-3	CASSLRQGWTSGSTDTQYF	TGTGCCAGCAGCCTAAGACAGGGATGGACTAGCGGCAGCACAGATACGCAGTATTTT
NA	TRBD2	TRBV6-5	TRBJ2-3	CATQTSGRTDTQYF	TGTGCCACCCAGACTAGCGGGAGAACTGATACGCAGTATTTT
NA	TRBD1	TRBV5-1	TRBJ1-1	CASSDPTGYDTEAFF	TGCGCCAGCAGCGACCCGACAGGGTATGACACTGAAGCTTTCTTT
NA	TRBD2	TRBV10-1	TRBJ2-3	CASSERGGGASDTQYF	TGCGCCAGCAGTGAGCGGGGCGGGGGGGCTTCAGATACGCAGTATTTT
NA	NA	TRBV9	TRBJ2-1	CASSVVVGEQFF	TGTGCCAGCAGCGTAGTGGTGGGTGAGCAGTTCTTC
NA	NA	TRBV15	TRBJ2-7	CATSRGQDYSYEQYF	TGTGCCACCAGCAGAGGACAGGATTACTCCTACGAGCAGTACTTC
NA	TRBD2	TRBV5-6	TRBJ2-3	CASSFLPGGPPDTQYF	TGTGCCAGCAGCTTCCTCCCGGGGGGGCCTCCAGATACGCAGTATTTT
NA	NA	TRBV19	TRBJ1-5	CASTAPRSAGRNQPQHF	TGTGCCAGTACCGCGCCCCGGTCGGCAGGGCGTAATCAGCCCCAGCATTTT
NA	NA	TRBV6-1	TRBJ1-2	CASSERTVETYGYTF	TGTGCCAGCAGTGAGCGGACAGTAGAGACCTATGGCTACACCTTC
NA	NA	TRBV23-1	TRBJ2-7	CASSHRRRDKPSYEQYF	TGCGCCAGCAGTCATCGACGCCGGGACAAGCCCTCCTACGAGCAGTACTTC
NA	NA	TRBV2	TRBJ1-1	CASSFLTGTANTEAFF	TGTGCCAGCAGTTTCCTAACCGGGACGGCAAACACTGAAGCTTTCTTT
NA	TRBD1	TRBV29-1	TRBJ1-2	CSVDRTGFYGYTF	TGCAGCGTTGATAGGACAGGGTTCTATGGCTACACCTTC
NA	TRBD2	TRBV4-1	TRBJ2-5	CASSQVERGGKETQYF	TGCGCCAGCAGCCAAGTTGAGCGGGGAGGGAAAGAGACCCAGTACTTC
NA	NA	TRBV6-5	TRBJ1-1	CASSYEAVTEAFF	TGTGCCAGCAGTTACGAAGCGGTCACTGAAGCTTTCTTT
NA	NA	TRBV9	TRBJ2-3	CASSVTWLAPDTQYF	TGTGCCAGCAGCGTAACCTGGCTAGCACCAGATACGCAGTATTTT
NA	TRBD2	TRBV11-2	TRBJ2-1	CASSLGGLAGGGNEQFF	TGTGCCAGCAGCTTAGGGGGACTAGCGGGAGGAGGCAATGAGCAGTTCTTC
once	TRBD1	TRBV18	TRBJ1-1	CASSRQKLRGGDTEAFF	TGTGCCAGCTCACGTCAGAAACTCAGGGGGGGAGACACTGAAGCTTTCTTT
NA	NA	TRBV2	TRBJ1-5	CASRAPGSSNQPQHF	TGTGCCAGCAGGGCCCCAGGGAGTAGCAATCAGCCCCAGCATTTT
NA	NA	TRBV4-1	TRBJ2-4	CASSQVNSLAKNIQYF	TGCGCCAGCAGCCAAGTTAACAGTCTAGCCAAAAACATTCAGTACTTC
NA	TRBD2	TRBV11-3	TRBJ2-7	CASSSDTAGEQYF	TGTGCCAGCAGCTCGGACACAGCGGGAGAGCAGTACTTC
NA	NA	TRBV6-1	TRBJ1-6	CAGRGGVPSPLHF	TGTGCCGGAAGGGGGGGTGTTCCTTCACCCCTCCACTTT
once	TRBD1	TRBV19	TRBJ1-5	CASTREVRDRYSNQPQHF	TGTGCCAGTACCAGGGAGGTTCGGGACAGATATAGCAATCAGCCCCAGCATTTT
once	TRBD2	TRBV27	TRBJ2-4	CASSPTSGGAKNIQYF	TGTGCCAGCAGCCCGACTAGCGGGGGGGCCAAAAACATTCAGTACTTC
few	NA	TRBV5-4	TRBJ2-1	CASSTGQGQFF	TGTGCCAGCAGCACCGGTCAGGGGCAGTTCTTC
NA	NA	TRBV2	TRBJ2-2	CASTTHTGELFF	TGTGCCAGCACTACACACACCGGGGAGCTGTTTTTT
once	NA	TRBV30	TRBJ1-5	CAWSVNRMGRGNQPQHF	TGTGCCTGGAGTGTAAACAGGATGGGAAGGGGCAATCAGCCCCAGCATTTT
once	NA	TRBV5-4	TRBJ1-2	CASSRISARYGYTF	TGTGCCAGCAGCAGGATTTCCGCCCGCTATGGCTACACCTTC
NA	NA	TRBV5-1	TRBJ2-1	CASSLAENEQFF	TGCGCCAGCAGCTTGGCCGAGAATGAGCAGTTCTTC